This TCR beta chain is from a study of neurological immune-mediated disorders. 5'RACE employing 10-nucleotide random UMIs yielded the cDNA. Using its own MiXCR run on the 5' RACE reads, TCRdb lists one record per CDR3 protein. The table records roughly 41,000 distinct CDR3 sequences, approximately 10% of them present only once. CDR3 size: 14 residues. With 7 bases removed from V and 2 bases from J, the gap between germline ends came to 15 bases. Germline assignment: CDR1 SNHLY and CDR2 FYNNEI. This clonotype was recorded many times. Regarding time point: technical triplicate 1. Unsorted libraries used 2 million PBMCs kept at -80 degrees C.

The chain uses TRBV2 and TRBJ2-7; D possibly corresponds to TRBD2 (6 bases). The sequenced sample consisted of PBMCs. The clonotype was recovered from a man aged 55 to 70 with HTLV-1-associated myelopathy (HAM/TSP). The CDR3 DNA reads TGTGCCAGCAACCGGTGGAGCGGGCCCTACGAGCAGTACTTC. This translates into CASNRWSGPYEQYF.